The 27 T cell receptor beta chains reported below all come from one sample, sequenced in a study of post-analysis software for immune sequencing data. General study findings and limits: There were roughly 5 TRBV segments more frequent in patients than controls, and TRBV5-6, TRBV5-1 and TRBV20-1 were among them.

These receptors' antigens are unknown. Prepared TCR beta cDNA libraries contained unique molecular identifiers. TCRdb reanalysed the PCR reads using MiXCR and keeps one entry per CDR3 protein. The data show about 820,000 distinct CDR3 sequences, about 57% seen once. Sequences were obtained from blood. All receptors come from a girl aged 10 to 17 with multiple sclerosis.

The chain recombines TRBV5-1 with TRBJ2-6; D is undetermined. The CDR3 loop spans 14 amino acids. Germline V CDR1 and CDR2: SGHRS, YFSETQ. The germline V and J ends were trimmed by 6 bases and 2 bases, with 9 bases remaining between them. The CDR3 is CASIIAPGANVLTF. DNA of the CDR3: TGCGCCAGCATTATCGCCCCTGGGGCCAACGTCCTGACTTTC.

The J gene is TRBJ2-3, the V gene TRBV27; D ambiguous. The ends were cut back, 5 bases at V and 0 bases at J, with 12 bases in the middle. Germline assignment: CDR1 MNHEY and CDR2 SMNVEV (reference sequence). This CDR3 contains 15 residues. For the CDR3, the DNA is TGTGCCAGCAGTCGACGGACCGCTAGCACAGATACGCAGTATTTT. Translated, it gives CASSRRTASTDTQYF.

V gene TRBV5-1 combines with J gene TRBJ2-4; 12 positions agree with TRBD1. Near its end, the DNA agrees better with TRBJ2-7, so the J call may be wrong. Germline V gives CDR1 SGHRS, CDR2 YFSETQ. The CDR3 has 17 amino acids. CDR3 nucleotide sequence: TGCGCCAGCAGCCTGGGGACAGGGGGCTCTCTTGTGTACGAGCAGTACTTC. It is translated as CASSLGTGGSLVYEQYF.

The rearrangement joins TRBV5-1 to TRBJ2-5; 7 nucleotides match TRBD1. The CDR3 length is 13 residues. V trimming: 6 bases; J trimming: 2 bases; junction bases outside the gene matches: 4. CDR1 and CDR2 (germline): SGHRS, YFSETQ. The CDR3 DNA sequence: TGCGCCAGCACTCGGGACAGACAAGAGACCCAGTACTTC. Translation gives CASTRDRQETQYF. The full variable domain, rest sourced from reference TRBV5-1 and TRBJ2-5, is KAGVTQTPRYLIKTRGQQVTLSCSPISGHRSVSWYQQTPGQGLQFLFEYFSETQRNKGNFPGRFSGRQFSNSRSEMNVSTLELGDSALYLCASTRDRQETQYFGPGTRLLVL.

The CDR3 loop reads CASSLSRQLGSYEQYF. The CDR3 nucleotides read TGTGCCAGCAGTTTATCGAGGCAGCTTGGGTCCTACGAGCAGTACTTC. The J gene is TRBJ2-7, the V gene TRBV27; unclear D gene. This CDR3 is built from 16 residues. Looked up from germline, CDR1 is MNHEY and CDR2 is SMNVEV (reference sequence). With 0 bases removed from V and 1 base from J, the gap between germline ends came to 13 bases.

As DNA, the CDR3 is TGTGCCAGCAGCAAAGGGGGGCGATCCTACAATGAGCAGTTCTTC. Amino acid sequence: CASSKGGRSYNEQFF. This chain joins TRBV5-6 and TRBJ2-1, with D tentatively TRBD1 or TRBD2 (6 bases each). In germline, CDR1 is SGHDT, CDR2 YYEEEE. V was clipped by 4 bases and J by 1 base, with 12 bases between them. This CDR3 spans 15 amino acids.

V is TRBV7-3 and J is TRBJ2-3, with 12 nucleotides matching TRBD2. The V and J ends lost 3 bases and 4 bases, in that order; junction bases with no gene match: 14. CDR3 length equals 19 residues. Germline V gene sequence: CDR1 SGHTA, CDR2 FQGTGA. The CDR3 spells CASSLGLAGGPPVPDTQYF. CDR3 coding DNA: TGTGCCAGCAGCTTGGGGCTAGCGGGAGGGCCCCCCGTCCCAGATACGCAGTATTTT. Variable domain in full (rest from reference TRBV7-3 and TRBJ2-3): GAGVSQTPSNKVTEKGKYVELRCDPISGHTALYWYRQSLGQGPEFLIYFQGTGAADDSGLPNDRFFAVRPEGSVSTLKIQRTERGDSAVYLCASSLGLAGGPPVPDTQYFGPGTRLTVL.

The V call is TRBV12-3 or TRBV12-4, the J call TRBJ2-5, with 12 bases identical to TRBD2. V gave up 3 bases and J gave up 7 bases; unmatched junction bases: 6. This CDR3 region has 15 residues. CDR3 bases: TGTGCCAGCAGTTTGACTAGCGGGAGCGCGTCGACCCAGTACTTC. It specifies CASSLTSGSASTQYF.

This clonotype was observed a few times. This sequence joins TRBV5-1 and TRBJ2-3, with 10 bases lining up with TRBD2. CDR3 length: 16 residues. CDR1 is SGHRS and CDR2 is YFSETQ in the germline V gene. V lost 5 bases and J lost 3; bases outside the gene matches: 9. DNA of the CDR3: TGCGCCAGCAGGCCCGATCGGACTAGCGGAACAGATACGCAGTATTTT. This sequence encodes CASRPDRTSGTDTQYF.

The chain carries TRBV5-5 and TRBJ2-7; D is unclear. The better agreement between TRBJ2-5 and the DNA end casts doubt on the J call. Germline loops: CDR1 SGHKS, CDR2 YYEKEE (reference sequence). This CDR3 has 14 residues. CDR3 loop: CASSPMFARETQYF. CDR3 sequence (DNA): TGTGCCAGCAGCCCCATGTTCGCGCGGGAGACCCAGTACTTC.

The rearrangement links TRBV19 to TRBJ2-4; D gene unclear. V was cut by 3 bases and J by 3 bases, with 6 bases left in between. CDR1 and CDR2 from the germline V gene are LNHDA and SQIVND (reference sequence). This CDR3 has 13 amino acids. The DNA of the CDR3 is TGTGCCAGTAGTATGAAGGGCAAAAACATTCAGTACTTC. Its translation: CASSMKGKNIQYF. The full variable domain, rest sourced from reference TRBV19 and TRBJ2-4, is DGGITQSPKYLFRKEGQNVTLSCEQNLNHDAMYWYRQDPGQGLRLIYYSQIVNDFQKGDIAEGYSVSREKKESFPLTVTSAQKNPTAFYLCASSMKGKNIQYFGAGTRLSVL.

The genes are TRBV7-6 and TRBJ2-2, with unresolved D. The V end lost 4 bases, the J end lost 3 bases, and 6 bases lay between the germline ends. This CDR3 contains 13 residues. Germline values: CDR1 SGHVS, CDR2 FNYEAQ. CDR3 sequence reads: CASSSTYTGELFF. In DNA, the CDR3 is TGTGCCAGCAGCTCGACGTACACCGGGGAGCTGTTTTTT. The full variable domain, with the rest looked up from reference TRBV7-6 and TRBJ2-2, is GAGVSQSPRYKVTKRGQDVALRCDPISGHVSLYWYRQALGQGPEFLTYFNYEAQQDKSGLPNDRFSAERPEGSISTLTIQRTEQRDSAMYRCASSSTYTGELFFGEGSRLTVL.

This clonotype was observed a handful of times. The rearrangement joins TRBV9 to TRBJ1-2; 12 nucleotides match TRBD1. Germline CDR1 reads SGDLS; CDR2 reads YYNGEE. The CDR3 is 14 residues long. Trimming took 3 bases from V and 8 from J; bases not matched to a gene: 5. The CDR3 loop is CASSEGQGARGYTF. DNA of the CDR3: TGTGCCAGCAGCGAGGGACAGGGGGCGCGAGGCTACACCTTC.

V gene TRBV2 combines with J gene TRBJ2-1, with 16 positions matching TRBD2. Germline values: CDR1 SNHLY, CDR2 FYNNEI. The length of the CDR3 is 17 residues. Unmatched junction bases numbered 12, after V lost 7 bases and J lost 9 bases. DNA of the CDR3: TGTGCCAGCACGCCGGGACTAGCGGGGGGGCTAGTTGGTGAGCAGTTCTTC. This sequence encodes CASTPGLAGGLVGEQFF.

The chain joins TRBV10-3 to TRBJ2-2; no reliable D call. The V gene lost 6 bases and the J gene lost 1 base, with 15 bases spanning the gap. This CDR3 spans 16 amino acids. The germline gives CDR1 ENHRY, CDR2 SYGVKD. This CDR3 reads CAISGPTSQNTGELFF. The DNA of the CDR3 is TGTGCCATCAGCGGACCCACGTCCCAGAACACCGGGGAGCTGTTTTTT.

A single count supports this clonotype. The J gene is TRBJ1-5, the V gene TRBV20-1, with 7 bases aligning to TRBD1. The CDR3 is 16 amino acids. Germline CDR1 is DFQATT and CDR2 is SNEGSKA (reference sequence). Trimming took 3 bases from V and 5 from J; bases not matched to a gene: 13. The CDR3: CSASKRQGRVDQPQHF. Written as DNA, the CDR3 is TGCAGTGCTAGTAAAAGACAGGGTAGGGTTGATCAGCCCCAGCATTTT.

The rearrangement joins TRBV20-1 to TRBJ2-3; D is unclear. CDR3 length: 13 residues. Germline CDR1 DFQATT, CDR2 SNEGSKA (reference sequence). V was clipped by 3 bases and J by 1 base, with 8 bases between them. CDR3 loop: CSASVIGTDTQYF. CDR3 sequence (DNA): TGCAGTGCTAGTGTAATAGGCACAGATACGCAGTATTTT.

This clonotype has just a few counts. The chain carries TRBV11-3 and TRBJ2-3; tentatively, D is TRBD1 or TRBD2 (5 bases each). V shed 2 bases and J shed 11 bases, with 17 bases lying between them. Germline V gives CDR1 SGHNT, CDR2 YENEEA. CDR3 length: 14 residues. The CDR3 nucleotides are TGTGCCAGCAGCTTATTGGGACCGCGGTCTCAGCAGTATTTT. Protein sequence: CASSLLGPRSQQYF.

The chain combines TRBV5-1 with TRBJ1-1; D may be TRBD1 (5 bases). Between the trimmed V and J ends, which lost 4 bases and 1 base, there was a span of 11 bases. The V gene's germline CDR1 is SGHRS and CDR2 YFSETQ. The CDR3 runs 14 residues. CDR3 sequence reads: CASSDRGENTEAFF. In nucleotides, the CDR3 is TGCGCCAGCAGCGACCGAGGGGAGAACACTGAAGCTTTCTTT.

This sequence joins TRBV20-1 and TRBJ1-2; D is uncertain. Trimming removed 1 base from V and 7 bases from J, with 10 bases in between. This CDR3 spans 12 amino acids. The germline gives CDR1 DFQATT, CDR2 SNEGSKA (reference sequence). The CDR3 region has the DNA TGCAGTGCTAGAGGAGGGTATGGTGGCTACACCTTC. It codes for CSARGGYGGYTF.

The chain recombines TRBV10-1 with TRBJ2-5, with 10 bases matching TRBD2. The CDR3 covers 15 residues. CDR1 is WNHNN and CDR2 is SYGVQD in the germline V gene (reference sequence). V was pared by 2 bases and J by 11 bases, with 11 bases of the junction left unmatched. CDR3 nucleotides: TGCGCCAGCAGTGAGGAGGAACTAGCGGGGCGGGAGCAGTACTTC. Its protein product is CASSEEELAGREQYF.

This clonotype was counted only a few times. A read error may produce the germline difference seen at one junction end. The chain recombines TRBV20-1 with TRBJ2-7; 9 bases agree with TRBD2. The germline CDR1 and CDR2 sequences are DFQATT and SNEGSKA (reference sequence). This CDR3 comprises 12 residues. In DNA form, the CDR3 reads TGCGGTGCTAGCGGGACAGTCTACGAGCAGTACTTC. Encoded protein: CGASGTVYEQYF.

This chain connects TRBV7-9 to TRBJ2-7; D unresolved. The CDR3 loop spans 13 amino acids. The germline V gene has CDR1 SEHNR and CDR2 FQNEAQ (reference sequence). The V end was cut by 5 bases, the J end by 0 bases, with 8 bases between. CDR3 coding DNA: TGTGCCAGCAGCCCGTCCCACTCCTACGAGCAGTACTTC. This translates into CASSPSHSYEQYF.

The chain uses TRBV5-1 and TRBJ2-5; D call uncertain. The CDR3 is 11 residues long. The germline gives CDR1 SGHRS, CDR2 YFSETQ. V was clipped by 6 bases and J by 5 bases, with 8 bases between them. The CDR3 nucleotides are TGCGCCAGCACGAGGTCTGAGACCCAGTACTTC. It specifies CASTRSETQYF.

The CDR3 coding sequence is TGCAGTGCGCCTAGACAGGGGGCTAGCTACGAGCAGTACTTC. Amino acids: CSAPRQGASYEQYF. The chain couples TRBV20-1 to TRBJ2-7, with 10 bases matching TRBD1. V lost 6 bases, J lost 3 bases, and 8 bases stayed unmatched. The CDR3 has 14 amino acids. CDR1 and CDR2 from the germline V gene are DFQATT and SNEGSKA (reference sequence).

This clonotype was seen a handful of times. This chain connects TRBV7-9 to TRBJ2-5; 7 nucleotides match TRBD2. Unmatched junction bases numbered 1, after V lost 0 bases and J lost 6 bases. CDR3 size: 13 residues. The V gene's germline CDR1 is SEHNR and CDR2 FQNEAQ (reference sequence). This CDR3 reads CASSLAAGQTQYF. The CDR3 DNA follows: TGTGCCAGCAGCTTAGCAGCGGGACAGACCCAGTACTTC. The entire variable domain, with the rest obtained from reference TRBV7-9 and TRBJ2-5, is as follows: DTGVSQNPRHKITKRGQNVTFRCDPISEHNRLYWYRQTLGQGPEFLTYFQNEAQLEKSRLLSDRFSAERPKGSFSTLEIQRTEQGDSAMYLCASSLAAGQTQYFGPGTRLLVL.

The rearrangement joins TRBV7-2 to TRBJ2-4; D gene ambiguous. Germline V gives CDR1 SGHTA, CDR2 FQGNSA. V gave up 3 bases and J gave up 2 bases, with 17 bases separating them. The CDR3 consists of 17 residues. CDR3 bases: TGTGCCAGCAGCTTCCAATTCGGCAGGCTAACCAAAAACATTCAGTACTTC. Its translation is CASSFQFGRLTKNIQYF.